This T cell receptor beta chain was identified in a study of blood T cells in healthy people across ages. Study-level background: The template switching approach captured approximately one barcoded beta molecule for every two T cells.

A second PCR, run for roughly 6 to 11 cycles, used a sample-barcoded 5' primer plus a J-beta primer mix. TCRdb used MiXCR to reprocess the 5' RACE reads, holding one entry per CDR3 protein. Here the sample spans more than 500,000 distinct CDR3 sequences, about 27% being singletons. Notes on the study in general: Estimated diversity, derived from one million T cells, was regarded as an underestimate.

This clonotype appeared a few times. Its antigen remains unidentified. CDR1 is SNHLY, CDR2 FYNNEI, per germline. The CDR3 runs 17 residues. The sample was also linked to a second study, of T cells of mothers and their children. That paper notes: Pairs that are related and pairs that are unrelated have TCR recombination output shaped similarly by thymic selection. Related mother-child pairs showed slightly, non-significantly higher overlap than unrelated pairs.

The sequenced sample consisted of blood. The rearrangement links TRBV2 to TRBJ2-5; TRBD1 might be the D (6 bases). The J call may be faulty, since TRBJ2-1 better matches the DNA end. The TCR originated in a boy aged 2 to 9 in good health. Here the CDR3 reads CASSEQPSRQAKNEQFF. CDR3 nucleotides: TGTGCCAGCAGTGAACAACCCTCGCGACAGGCAAAGAATGAGCAGTTCTTC.